This T cell receptor (beta chain) was profiled in a study of shared clonotypes between healthy human individuals. Whole-study results and caveats: Despite large depth, sorted-subset datasets appeared incompletely sequenced.

Naive CD8 cells, CD45RO-negative and positively selected for CCR7, excluded terminally differentiated effector memory CD45RA+ cells. In this sample, this clone turned up once. What it binds is not known. Looked up from germline, CDR1 is MNHEY and CDR2 is SVGAGI. The CDR3 spans 10 residues. V lost 6 bases to trimming and J lost 7 bases, with 6 bases between them. Assay: immunoSEQ multiplex PCR; the TCRdb copy retains only in-frame clones and omits some. The sample yields about 580,000 clones, 95% to 98% seen once. Sample: naive CD8+ T cells sorted from blood. The chain joins TRBV6-5 to TRBJ1-2; D is unresolved. The receptor was derived from a man between 25 and 39 years old in good health. The CDR3 DNA follows: TGTGCCAGCAGGAGGTTTGGCTACACCTTC. Translated, it gives CASRRFGYTF.